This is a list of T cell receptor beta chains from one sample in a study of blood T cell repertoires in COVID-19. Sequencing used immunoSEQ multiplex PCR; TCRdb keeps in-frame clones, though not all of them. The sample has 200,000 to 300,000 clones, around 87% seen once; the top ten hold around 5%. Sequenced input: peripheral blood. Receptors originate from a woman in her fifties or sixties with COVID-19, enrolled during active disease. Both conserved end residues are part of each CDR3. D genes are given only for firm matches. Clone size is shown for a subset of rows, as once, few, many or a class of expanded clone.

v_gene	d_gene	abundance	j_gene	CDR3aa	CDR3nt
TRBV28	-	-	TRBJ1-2	CASSLDSRNGYTF	TGTGCCAGCAGTTTAGACAGTAGGAATGGCTACACCTTC
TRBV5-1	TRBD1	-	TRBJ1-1	CASSPQGATNTEAFF	TGCGCCAGCAGCCCGCAGGGGGCGACGAACACTGAAGCTTTCTTT
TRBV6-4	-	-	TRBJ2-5	CASSSEGGETQYF	TGTGCCAGCAGCTCTGAGGGTGGGGAGACCCAGTACTTC
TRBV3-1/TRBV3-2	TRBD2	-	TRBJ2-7	CASSQSGLGLAGVEQYF	TGTGCCAGCAGCCAATCTGGTCTTGGACTAGCGGGAGTCGAGCAGTACTTC
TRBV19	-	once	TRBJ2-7	CASRGVGEDEQYF	TGTGCCAGTAGGGGAGTGGGGGAGGACGAGCAGTACTTC
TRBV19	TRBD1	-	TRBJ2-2	CASSMGRGLNTGELFF	TGTGCCAGTAGTATGGGCAGGGGGCTTAACACCGGGGAGCTGTTTTTT
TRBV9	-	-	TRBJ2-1	CASSTSSYNEQFF	TGTGCCAGCAGCACAAGCTCCTACAATGAGCAGTTCTTC
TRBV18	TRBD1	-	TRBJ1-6	CASSQGQGNNSPLHF	TGTGCCAGCTCCCAGGGACAGGGGAATAATTCACCCCTCCACTTT
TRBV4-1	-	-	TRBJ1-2	CASSQEGGASYGYTF	TGCGCCAGCAGCCAAGAAGGAGGGGCCAGCTATGGCTACACCTTC
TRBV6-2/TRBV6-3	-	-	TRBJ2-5	CASSYEGSQETQYF	TGTGCCAGCAGTTACGAAGGGAGCCAAGAGACCCAGTACTTC
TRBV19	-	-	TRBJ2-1	CASSRQGTYNEQFF	TGTGCCAGTTCCCGGCAGGGGACCTACAATGAGCAGTTCTTC
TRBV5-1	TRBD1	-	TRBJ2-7	CASSLETGVGEQYF	TGCGCCAGCAGCTTGGAAACAGGGGTTGGGGAGCAGTACTTC
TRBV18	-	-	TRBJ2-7	CASSERQAYEQYF	TGTGCCAGCTCAGAACGACAGGCCTACGAGCAGTACTTC
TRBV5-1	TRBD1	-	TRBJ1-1	CASSLGQGSPNTEAFF	TGCGCCAGCAGCTTGGGACAGGGGTCCCCGAACACTGAAGCTTTCTTT
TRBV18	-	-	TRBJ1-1	CASSPLHGVAFF	TGTGCCAGCTCGCCGCTCCACGGGGTAGCTTTCTTT
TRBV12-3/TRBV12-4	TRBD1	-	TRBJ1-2	CASSLGQGYGYTF	TGTGCCAGCAGTTTGGGACAGGGCTATGGCTACACCTTC
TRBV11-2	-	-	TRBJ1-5	CASSLSGGYNQPQHF	TGTGCCAGCAGCTTATCTGGCGGATACAATCAGCCCCAGCATTTT
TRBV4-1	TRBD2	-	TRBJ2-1	CASSHPSGGYNEQFF	TGCGCCAGCAGCCACCCGAGCGGGGGTTACAATGAGCAGTTCTTC
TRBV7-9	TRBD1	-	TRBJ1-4	CASSFPGQANEKLFF	TGTGCCAGCAGCTTTCCGGGACAGGCTAATGAAAAACTGTTTTTT
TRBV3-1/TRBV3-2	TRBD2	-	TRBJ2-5	CATSYRDYGETQYF	TGTGCCACCTCCTACCGGGACTACGGAGAGACCCAGTACTTC
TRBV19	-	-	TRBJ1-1	CASSIDPGSSEAFF	TGTGCCAGTAGTATAGATCCAGGGTCTTCGGAAGCTTTCTTT
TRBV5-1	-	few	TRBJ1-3	CASSLTRADRDTIYF	TGCGCCAGCAGCTTGACCCGCGCCGACCGGGACACCATATATTTT
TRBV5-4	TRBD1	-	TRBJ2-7	CASSGPGQGSHEQYF	TGTGCCAGCAGCGGCCCGGGACAGGGATCCCACGAGCAGTACTTC
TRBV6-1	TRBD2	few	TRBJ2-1	CASSEAQAGGLLYDEQFF	TGTGCCAGCAGTGAAGCGCAAGCGGGAGGCCTCCTTTACGATGAGCAGTTCTTC
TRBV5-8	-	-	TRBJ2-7	CASSWGSGTPPYEQYF	TGTGCCAGCAGCTGGGGTTCGGGGACACCACCCTACGAGCAGTACTTC
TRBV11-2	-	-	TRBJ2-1	CASRGAGSYNEQFF	TGTGCCAGCAGAGGGGCAGGGTCGTACAATGAGCAGTTCTTC
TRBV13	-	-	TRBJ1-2	CASSLGDSRGYTF	TGTGCCAGCAGCTTAGGGGACAGTCGGGGCTACACCTTC
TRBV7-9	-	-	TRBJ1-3	CASSLNRAGNTIYF	TGTGCCAGCAGCTTAAACAGGGCTGGAAACACCATATATTTT
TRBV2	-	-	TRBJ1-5	CASSDNSNQPQHF	TGTGCCAGCAGTGACAATAGCAATCAGCCCCAGCATTTT
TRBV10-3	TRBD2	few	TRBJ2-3	CAISEDRGSGDTQYF	TGTGCCATCAGTGAAGATCGCGGGAGTGGAGATACGCAGTATTTT
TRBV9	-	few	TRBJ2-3	CASSVSPVRSDTQYF	TGTGCCAGCAGCGTAAGCCCTGTGCGCTCAGATACGCAGTATTTT
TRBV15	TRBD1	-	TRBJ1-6	CATSTRDRGRGNSPLHF	TGTGCCACCAGCACCCGGGACAGGGGCCGCGGGAATTCACCCCTCCACTTT
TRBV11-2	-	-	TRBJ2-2	CASSLERQGRVTGELFF	TGTGCCAGCAGCTTAGAGAGGCAGGGAAGAGTCACCGGGGAGCTGTTTTTT
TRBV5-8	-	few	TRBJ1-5	CASSPRQPQHF	TGTGCCAGCAGCCCTCGTCAGCCCCAGCATTTT
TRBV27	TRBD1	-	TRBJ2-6	CARLTLKQGATSGANVLTF	TGTGCCAGACTAACCCTCAAGCAGGGGGCCACCTCTGGGGCCAACGTCCTGACTTTC
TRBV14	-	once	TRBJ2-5	CASSQIGFTGYQETQYF	TGTGCCAGCAGCCAAATAGGCTTCACGGGGTACCAAGAGACCCAGTACTTC
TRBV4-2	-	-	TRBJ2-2	CASSQTPHSTGELFF	TGTGCCAGCAGCCAAACACCCCATTCAACCGGGGAGCTGTTTTTT
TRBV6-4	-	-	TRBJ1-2	CASRATDSSRGYTF	TGTGCCAGCAGAGCCACGGACAGTTCGCGTGGCTACACCTTC
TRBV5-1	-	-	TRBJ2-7	CASSLEPGKDYEQYF	TGCGCCAGCAGCTTGGAGCCAGGGAAGGACTACGAGCAGTACTTC
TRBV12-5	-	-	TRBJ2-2	CASGQSQGRAGELFF	TGTGCTAGTGGTCAGTCCCAGGGGCGGGCCGGGGAGCTGTTTTTT
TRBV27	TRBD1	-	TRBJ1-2	CASSPNRGVSDGYTF	TGTGCCAGCAGTCCAAACAGGGGGGTGTCGGATGGCTACACCTTC
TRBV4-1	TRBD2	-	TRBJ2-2	CASSQAPSGPPNTGELFF	TGCGCCAGCAGCCAAGCCCCTAGCGGCCCCCCGAACACCGGGGAGCTGTTTTTT
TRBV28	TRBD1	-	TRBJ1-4	CASRRQGWEKLFF	TGTGCCAGCAGGAGACAGGGTTGGGAAAAACTGTTTTTT
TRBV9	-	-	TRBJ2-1	CASNKPPKFF	TGTGCCAGCAACAAACCCCCGAAGTTCTTC
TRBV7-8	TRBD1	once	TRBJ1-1	CASSLVQGDSTEAFF	TGTGCCAGCAGCTTAGTTCAGGGGGATTCGACTGAAGCTTTCTTT
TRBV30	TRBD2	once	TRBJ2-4	CAWAQARGGIQYF	TGTGCCTGGGCCCAGGCTCGGGGGGGCATTCAGTACTTC
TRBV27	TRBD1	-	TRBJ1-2	CASGRDSYGYTF	TGTGCCAGCGGCCGGGACAGCTATGGCTACACCTTC
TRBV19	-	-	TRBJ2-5	CASSIQLRGETQYF	TGTGCCAGTAGTATCCAATTGCGGGGAGAGACCCAGTACTTC
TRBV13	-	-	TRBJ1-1	CASSLREGTEAFF	TGTGCCAGCAGCTTAAGGGAGGGTACAGAAGCTTTCTTT
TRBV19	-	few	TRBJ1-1	CASSIQRDTEAFF	TGTGCCAGTAGTATACAGAGGGATACTGAAGCTTTCTTT
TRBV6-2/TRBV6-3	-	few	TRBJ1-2	CASSDPGTNYGYTF	TGTGCCAGCAGTGACCCGGGGACTAACTATGGCTACACCTTC
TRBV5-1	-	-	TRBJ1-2	CASSLPTVPSTYGYTF	TGCGCCAGCAGCTTGCCCACCGTCCCCTCCACTTATGGCTACACCTTC